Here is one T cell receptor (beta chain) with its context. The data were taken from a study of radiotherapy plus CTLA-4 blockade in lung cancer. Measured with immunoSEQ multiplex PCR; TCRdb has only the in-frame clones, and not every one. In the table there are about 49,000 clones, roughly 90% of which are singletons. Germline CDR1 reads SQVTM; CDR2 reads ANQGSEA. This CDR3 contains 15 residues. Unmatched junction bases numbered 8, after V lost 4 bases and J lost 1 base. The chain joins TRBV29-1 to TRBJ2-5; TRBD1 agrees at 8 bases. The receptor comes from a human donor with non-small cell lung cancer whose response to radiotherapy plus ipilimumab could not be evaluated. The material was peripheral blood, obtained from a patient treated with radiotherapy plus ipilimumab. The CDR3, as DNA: TGCAGCGTTGGTGGACTGGACAGGGTCCAAGAGACCCAGTACTTC. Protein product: CSVGGLDRVQETQYF.